A selection of T cell receptor beta chains follows, all from one sample in a study of vaccination effects on CD4 cells after COVID-19. No antigen has been identified for these receptors. Repertoires were generated with immunoSEQ multiplex PCR, while TCRdb's copy carries only in-frame clones and drops some. Of tens of thousands of clones listed, roughly 80% are singletons. The sequenced sample was CD4+ T cells from PBMCs cultured with HCoV-OC43 spike peptides, obtained after COVID-19 vaccination. Receptors originate from a human donor who received a COVID-19 vaccine. CDR3s include the opening cysteine and the closing phenylalanine or tryptophan. The order of the fields is J gene, clone size, D gene, V gene, CDR3 protein, CDR3 DNA. D genes are given only for firm matches. A row's size may be missing; if present it is once, few, many or a size class.

>TRBJ1-3|-|-|TRBV20-1
CSASNSGTPLRNTIYF
TGCAGTGCTAGTAATTCTGGGACACCACTAAGAAACACCATATATTTT
>TRBJ2-2|-|-|TRBV9
CASSGRGNTGELFF
TGTGCCAGCAGCGGAAGGGGTAACACCGGGGAGCTGTTTTTT
>TRBJ2-1|-|TRBD1|TRBV4-1
CASSAQGATNEQFF
TGCGCCAGCAGCGCACAGGGGGCTACCAATGAGCAGTTCTTC
>TRBJ2-2|-|-|TRBV2
CASNYSPGELFF
TGTGCCAGCAACTACAGCCCCGGGGAGCTGTTTTTT
>TRBJ2-1|-|-|TRBV15
CATSRGNSRVFGEQFF
TGTGCCACCAGCAGAGGAAATAGTCGGGTTTTTGGTGAGCAGTTCTTC
>TRBJ2-3|-|-|TRBV21-1
CASSKARVGTDTQYF
TGTGCCAGCAGCAAGGCGAGGGTAGGGACAGATACGCAGTATTTT
>TRBJ2-5|-|TRBD2|TRBV18
CASSQKLAAQETQYF
TGTGCCAGCTCACAGAAGCTAGCGGCCCAAGAGACCCAGTACTTC
>TRBJ1-5|-|TRBD1|TRBV6-5
CASSRTGGGGQPQHF
TGTGCCAGCAGCCGGACAGGGGGCGGAGGTCAGCCCCAGCATTTT
>TRBJ1-2|-|TRBD1|TRBV5-6
CASSTTGPGYGYTF
TGTGCCAGCAGCACGACAGGGCCAGGCTATGGCTACACCTTC
>TRBJ2-1|-|-|TRBV5-4
CASSLAKSSYNEQFF
TGTGCCAGCAGCTTGGCGAAATCGTCCTACAATGAGCAGTTCTTC
>TRBJ2-3|few|-|TRBV4-1
CASSQDRTSLSRDTQYF
TGCGCCAGCAGCCAAGATCGGACTTCCCTATCAAGAGATACGCAGTATTTT
>TRBJ2-5|-|TRBD1|TRBV30
CAWSLGGEETQYF
TGTGCCTGGAGTTTAGGGGGCGAAGAGACCCAGTACTTC
>TRBJ2-5|-|TRBD1|TRBV7-3
CASSLRDRPQETQYF
TGTGCCAGCAGCTTACGGGACAGGCCCCAAGAGACCCAGTACTTC
>TRBJ1-6|-|-|TRBV7-2
CASSLPGLAPLHF
TGTGCCAGCAGCTTACCAGGTTTGGCACCCCTCCACTTT
>TRBJ2-3|-|-|TRBV5-6
CASSSKPMNTDTQYF
TGTGCCAGCAGCTCTAAACCGATGAACACAGATACGCAGTATTTT
>TRBJ2-6|-|-|TRBV18
CASSPNVGGSGANVLTF
TGTGCCAGCTCACCCAACGTAGGGGGCTCTGGGGCCAACGTCCTGACTTTC
>TRBJ1-5|-|-|TRBV28
CASSFISNQPQHF
TGTGCCAGCAGTTTTATTTCCAATCAGCCCCAGCATTTT
>TRBJ2-1|-|-|TRBV7-2
CASSQKVSDYNEQFF
TGTGCCAGCAGCCAGAAGGTGAGTGACTACAATGAGCAGTTCTTC
>TRBJ2-1|-|TRBD2|TRBV6-2/TRBV6-3
CASSTGLAGGQIRFF
TGTGCCAGCAGTACAGGACTAGCGGGGGGCCAAATCCGGTTCTTC
>TRBJ1-3|-|-|TRBV4-1
CASSRGPSSGNTIYF
TGCGCCAGCAGCCGGGGGCCGAGCTCTGGAAACACCATATATTTT
>TRBJ1-5|-|-|TRBV30
CAWSSKPSYQPQHF
TGTGCCTGGAGTTCTAAGCCCTCATATCAGCCCCAGCATTTT
>TRBJ2-4|-|TRBD1|TRBV30
CAWSRTGKENIQYF
TGTGCCTGGAGCCGGACAGGGAAAGAAAACATTCAGTACTTC
>TRBJ1-1|-|-|TRBV14
CASSQGRLNTEAFF
TGTGCCAGCAGCCAAGGGCGCCTCAACACTGAAGCTTTCTTT
>TRBJ2-5|-|-|TRBV12-5
CASGFRLQGRQTQYF
TGTGCTAGTGGTTTTCGGTTGCAGGGCCGGCAGACCCAGTACTTC
>TRBJ2-3|-|TRBD2|TRBV5-5
CASSPTPGGASPDTQYF
TGTGCCAGCAGCCCGACTCCGGGGGGGGCCAGCCCAGATACGCAGTATTTT
>TRBJ1-2|-|-|TRBV7-2
CASSQHRLYGYTF
TGTGCCAGCAGCCAACACAGACTCTATGGCTACACCTTC
>TRBJ1-4|-|TRBD1|TRBV4-3
CASSQVPRGSSEKLFF
TGCGCCAGCAGCCAAGTCCCCAGGGGGTCGAGTGAAAAACTGTTTTTT
>TRBJ2-3|-|TRBD1|TRBV5-8
CASPTLPGQGGTDTQYF
TGTGCCAGCCCAACTTTACCGGGACAGGGGGGAACAGATACGCAGTATTTT
>TRBJ1-5|few|TRBD1|TRBV19
CASSIQTGVGQPQHF
TGTGCCAGTAGCATTCAGACAGGGGTAGGACAGCCCCAGCATTTT
>TRBJ2-2|-|TRBD1|TRBV3-1/TRBV3-2
CASSQDLTGGPAGELFF
TGTGCCAGCAGCCAAGATCTCACAGGGGGCCCGGCCGGGGAGCTGTTTTTT
>TRBJ2-2|few|TRBD1|TRBV13
CASSAPTGWRNTGELFF
TGTGCCAGCAGCGCCCCGACAGGGTGGCGGAACACCGGGGAGCTGTTTTTT
>TRBJ1-3|-|TRBD1|TRBV7-9
CASSKTGELGNTIYF
TGTGCCAGCAGCAAAACAGGGGAACTTGGAAACACCATATATTTT
>TRBJ1-3|-|-|TRBV7-2
CASSTRQRTSGNTIYF
TGTGCCAGCAGCACCCGACAGAGGACCTCTGGAAACACCATATATTTT
>TRBJ2-2|-|-|TRBV7-8
CASSLALREYGGELFF
TGTGCCAGCAGCTTAGCGCTGAGGGAATATGGCGGGGAGCTGTTTTTT
>TRBJ1-1|-|-|TRBV28
CATETANTEAFF
TGTGCCACGGAAACAGCGAACACTGAAGCTTTCTTT
>TRBJ1-4|-|TRBD1|TRBV5-1
CASSFGQGSEKLFF
TGCGCCAGCAGCTTCGGACAGGGGTCTGAAAAACTGTTTTTT
>TRBJ2-5|-|TRBD1|TRBV5-1
CASSSQPWTGQETQYF
TGCGCCAGCAGCTCACAACCCTGGACAGGGCAAGAGACCCAGTACTTC
>TRBJ1-2|-|-|TRBV18
CASSPLALPKGGYTF
TGTGCCAGCTCACCTCTAGCCCTCCCAAAGGGTGGCTACACCTTC